The rows below give T cell receptor beta chains drawn from one sample of a study of T-cell reconstitution after alpha-beta-depleted transplantation in children. MiXCR, applied by TCRdb to the PCR reads, yields one record per CDR3 protein. The data contain several thousand distinct CDR3 sequences, about 10% of them seen just once; the ten biggest clones take up 20% to 25%. The material was PBMCs, mostly from graft donor cells, obtained 180 days after TCRalphabeta/CD19-depleted stem cell transplant. These TCRs come from a child under three years old who had a stem cell transplant for acute myeloid leukemia, so the T cells may come from the graft donor. CDR3s include the opening cysteine and the closing phenylalanine or tryptophan. The order of the fields is V gene, clone size, D gene, J gene, CDR3 protein, CDR3 DNA. D genes are given only for firm matches. The size entry is marked missing in some rows and otherwise reads once, few, many or a size class.

>TRBV3-1|many|.|TRBJ1-4
CASRITTNEKLFF
TGTGCCAGCAGGATTACAACTAATGAAAAACTGTTTTTT
>TRBV12-3/TRBV12-4|many|.|TRBJ2-3
CASSRGPSSDTQYF
TGTGCCAGCAGTCGCGGGCCAAGCTCAGATACGCAGTATTTT
>TRBV20-1|medium-sized|TRBD2|TRBJ2-3
CSASGRVDTQYF
TGCAGTGCTAGCGGGAGGGTAGATACGCAGTATTTT
>TRBV7-9|medium-sized|TRBD2|TRBJ2-7
CASSWGTSGSYEQYF
TGTGCCAGCAGCTGGGGGACTAGTGGCTCCTACGAGCAGTACTTC
>TRBV30|.|.|TRBJ1-4
CAWSDGINEKLFF
TGTGCCTGGAGCGACGGAATTAATGAAAAACTGTTTTTT
>TRBV13|many|.|TRBJ2-7
CASSPLGAGPYYEQYF
TGTGCCAGCAGCCCCTTGGGTGCCGGGCCCTACTACGAGCAGTACTTC
>TRBV24-1|medium-sized|.|TRBJ2-7
CATSDLNAGEQYF
TGTGCCACCAGTGACCTTAATGCGGGAGAGCAGTACTTC
>TRBV15|many|.|TRBJ2-7
CATSSEPEGSYEQYF
TGTGCCACCAGCAGCGAACCCGAAGGAAGTTACGAGCAGTACTTC
>TRBV4-2|many|TRBD2|TRBJ2-3
CASSQDMASGLRADTQYF
TGTGCCAGCAGCCAAGATATGGCTAGCGGGTTACGGGCAGATACGCAGTATTTT
>TRBV20-1|medium-sized|TRBD1|TRBJ1-5
CSARSEDRVGDQPQHF
TGCAGTGCTAGATCAGAGGACAGGGTGGGGGATCAGCCCCAGCATTTT
>TRBV2|many|.|TRBJ2-5
CASSAEETQYF
TGTGCCAGCAGTGCGGAAGAGACCCAGTACTTC
>TRBV6-4|many|.|TRBJ1-1
CASSEQGGGTEAFF
TGTGCCAGCAGTGAACAAGGAGGGGGCACTGAAGCTTTCTTT
>TRBV5-1|.|.|TRBJ2-1
CASSLGRQPVSSYNEQFF
TGCGCCAGCAGCTTGGGGAGACAGCCCGTAAGCTCCTACAATGAGCAGTTCTTC
>TRBV5-5|many|.|TRBJ1-2
CASSFRDGYGYTF
TGTGCCAGCAGCTTCCGGGACGGGTATGGCTACACCTTC
>TRBV7-2|many|TRBD2|TRBJ2-7
CASSMNRLAGAGEQYF
TGTGCCAGCAGCATGAACCGACTAGCGGGAGCTGGCGAGCAGTACTTC
>TRBV14|many|.|TRBJ1-3
CASSHGVRNTIYF
TGTGCCAGCAGCCATGGGGTTCGAAACACCATATATTTT
>TRBV12-3/TRBV12-4|medium-sized|.|TRBJ2-7
CASSWSGSYEQYF
TGTGCCAGCAGTTGGAGCGGCTCCTACGAGCAGTACTTC
>TRBV2|many|.|TRBJ2-3
CASGITDTQYF
TGTGCCAGCGGGATCACAGATACGCAGTATTTT
>TRBV7-2|large|.|TRBJ1-6
CASSLVGVGPGSPLHF
TGTGCCAGCAGCTTAGTGGGTGTCGGACCGGGGTCACCCCTCCACTTT
>TRBV6-2/TRBV6-3|.|.|TRBJ2-5
CASSYMGVDETQYF
TGTGCCAGCAGTTATATGGGAGTGGATGAGACCCAGTACTTC
>TRBV12-3/TRBV12-4|many|TRBD1|TRBJ2-2
CASNPDRASNTGELFF
TGTGCCAGCAACCCAGACAGGGCGTCGAACACCGGGGAGCTGTTTTTT
>TRBV10-3|many|.|TRBJ1-1
CAISEPTGMNTEAFF
TGTGCCATCAGTGAGCCTACAGGTATGAACACTGAAGCTTTCTTT